The rows below give T cell receptor beta chains drawn from one sample of a study of cytomegalovirus exposure and HLA in healthy donors. Clones were read by immunoSEQ multiplex PCR, and TCRdb kept only the in-frame ones, dropping some. The sample holds about 84,000 clones, roughly 61% seen once. The specimen was PBMCs. These receptors originate from a woman aged 35 to 49 in good health and CMV-seropositive. CDR3s include the opening cysteine and the closing phenylalanine or tryptophan. Fields, in order: V gene, J gene, D gene, CDR3 protein. D genes are given only for firm matches.

>TRBV5-8|TRBJ2-5|.
CASSLAPPGTYQETQYF
>TRBV6-5|TRBJ1-2|TRBD1
CASSYSTGGYGYTF
>TRBV6-1|TRBJ2-7|.
CASSEVQGFDEQYF
>TRBV30|TRBJ1-2|TRBD1
CAWSGTGDGYTF
>TRBV6-5|TRBJ1-6|.
CASSYSGQIDSLHF
>TRBV7-9|TRBJ1-4|.
CASSPPGFGNEKLFF
>TRBV19|TRBJ2-7|TRBD1
CASSGTGGDYEQYF
>TRBV27|TRBJ2-6|TRBD2
CASSWDYASSGANVLTF
>TRBV11-2|TRBJ2-2|.
CASSLLLANTGELFF
>TRBV7-9|TRBJ2-1|TRBD2
CASSPHSGREQFF
>TRBV30|TRBJ2-1|TRBD2
CAWSSGLAGVGEQFF
>TRBV4-3|TRBJ1-4|.
CASRRGADWNEKLFF
>TRBV7-9|TRBJ1-4|.
CASSPVEGEKLFF
>TRBV4-3|TRBJ1-3|.
CASSQHKGNTIYF
>TRBV7-9|TRBJ2-7|TRBD2
CASKLAGGSYEQYF
>TRBV7-8|TRBJ1-1|.
CASSLASQGNTEAFF
>TRBV28|TRBJ2-7|TRBD2
CASSSRTSGRAYEQYF
>TRBV7-3|TRBJ2-3|.
CASSQAYTDTQYF
>TRBV15|TRBJ1-6|.
CATSRDPPTQGGNSPLHF
>TRBV21-1|TRBJ2-7|.
CASSTNPRTRVQYF
>TRBV29-1|TRBJ2-5|TRBD2
CSAQTSGGQETQYF
>TRBV6-4|TRBJ2-1|.
CASSESSYNEQFF